This TCR beta chain was observed in a study of T cell responses to AZD1222 COVID-19 vaccine. Study in general: Pooling covered second doses at about 4 or about 12 weeks.

This clone was detected once. Its antigen is not identified. CDR3 length equals 11 residues. The V gene's germline CDR1 is SGHNT and CDR2 YENEEA. V gave up 6 bases and J gave up 3 bases, with 5 bases separating them. Notes on the study in general: Donors were mostly white British, more females; clonal diversity possibly underestimated. The study found Spike-specific TCR breadth and depth rose after two AZD1222 doses.

Profiled with immunoSEQ multiplex PCR; TCRdb holds only in-frame clones, not every one. The repertoire has almost 80,000 clones, roughly nine tenths of them found once; the top ten carry roughly a quarter. The specimen comprised peripheral blood, sampled on day 0 of AZD1222 vaccination. The TCR comes from an adult in good health. This rearrangement joins TRBV11-3 to TRBJ1-1, with a possible D match to TRBD1 (5 bases). In nucleotides, the CDR3 is TGTGCCAGCAGGGGGGACACTGAAGCTTTCTTT. This codes for CASRGDTEAFF.